What follows are 24 T cell receptor beta chains derived from one specimen sequenced in a study of OX40 agonist ivuxolimab in advanced cancers. TCRdb keeps only in-frame clones here, not all; method: immunoSEQ multiplex PCR. The sample shows roughly 7,900 clones, about 67% of them seen only once. This specimen consisted of CD4+ or CD8+ T cells sorted from blood, obtained in a trial of the OX40 agonist ivuxolimab. These receptors all come from an adult with an advanced solid tumor such as melanoma, head and neck, liver or kidney cancer.

The chain combines TRBV6-1 with TRBJ2-7; tentatively, D is TRBD1 (6 bases). Trimming took off 6 bases at V and 3 bases at J, with 15 bases between the two ends. Germline assignment: CDR1 MNHNS and CDR2 SASEGT. The CDR3 length is 14 residues. In DNA form, the CDR3 reads TGTGCCAGCAGGACGAATCTACAGGGCTACGAGCAGTACTTC. It codes for CASRTNLQGYEQYF.

The V and J genes are TRBV7-9 and TRBJ2-7; tentative D call: TRBD1 (6 bases). The CDR3 sequence is 15 residues long. Trimming pared 5 bases from V and 3 bases from J, leaving 17 bases between. Germline CDR1 reads SEHNR; CDR2 reads FQNEAQ (reference sequence). The DNA for the CDR3 is TGTGCCAGCAGCCCCCCAGTAGGCAGGGGCTACGAGCAGTACTTC. Amino acids: CASSPPVGRGYEQYF.

V and J are TRBV11-2 and TRBJ2-7, with D possibly being TRBD2 (7 bases). Per germline, CDR1 SGHAT and CDR2 FQNNGV. This CDR3 has 11 residues. In DNA form, the CDR3 reads TGTCTAGGGGGGGGAGTCTACGAGCAGTACTTC. Translation gives CLGGGVYEQYF.

The chain couples TRBV19 to TRBJ1-4; 7 bases are a match to TRBD1. Germline trimming cut 6 bases from V and 8 bases from J; bases unmatched to any gene: 12. CDR1 and CDR2 from the germline V gene are LNHDA and SQIVND (reference sequence). This CDR3 contains 15 residues. DNA of the CDR3: TGTGCCAGTAGCCCCGGGCCAGGGGGTAGGGAAAAACTGTTTTTT. This codes for CASSPGPGGREKLFF.

The chain couples TRBV2 to TRBJ2-1; 12 bases are shared with TRBD2. The CDR3 is 17 amino acids. Germline V gene sequence: CDR1 SNHLY, CDR2 FYNNEI. Losses at the gene ends were 1 base for V and 7 bases for J; bases not matched to a gene: 8. The CDR3 nucleotides are TGTGCCAGCAGTGAAGTAGCTAGCGGGGGGGCGAGGAATGAGCAGTTCTTC. Translated: CASSEVASGGARNEQFF. Combining the CDR3 with reference TRBV2 and TRBJ2-1 gives the whole variable domain EPEVTQTPSHQVTQMGQEVILRCVPISNHLYFYWYRQILGQKVEFLVSFYNNEISEKSEIFDDQFSVERPDGSNFTLKIRSTKLEDSAMYFCASSEVASGGARNEQFFGPGTRLTVL.

The chain recombines TRBV6-6 with TRBJ2-7, with a possible D match to TRBD1 (5 bases). Trimming removed 6 bases at V and 0 bases at J, with 15 bases between. This CDR3 has 15 amino acids. Germline CDR1 MNHNY, CDR2 SVGAGI (reference sequence). The CDR3 sequence: CASRETVTSSYEQYF. CDR3 nucleotides: TGTGCCAGCAGGGAGACAGTCACGAGCTCCTACGAGCAGTACTTC.

The V and J genes are TRBV29-1 and TRBJ1-5; D unclear. This CDR3 is 13 amino acids long. In germline, CDR1 is SQVTM, CDR2 ANQGSEA. Between the trimmed V and J ends, which lost 3 bases and 0 bases, there was a span of 6 bases. The CDR3 here is CSVESNSNQPQHF. Written as DNA, the CDR3 is TGCAGCGTTGAGTCTAATAGCAATCAGCCCCAGCATTTT.

In its sample, this clone was seen once. The rearrangement links TRBV27 to TRBJ2-5; TRBD2 agrees at 10 bases. The trim removed 6 bases at V and 7 bases at J, leaving 2 bases unmatched. Germline assignment: CDR1 MNHEY and CDR2 SMNVEV (reference sequence). The CDR3 has 12 amino acids. CDR3 region: CASSASGGTQYF. The CDR3 coding sequence is TGTGCCAGCAGCGCTAGCGGGGGGACCCAGTACTTC.

The chain carries TRBV6-5 and TRBJ1-1; no definite D call. Per germline, CDR1 MNHEY and CDR2 SVGAGI. CDR3 length: 13 residues. Trimming left V 7 bases short and J 0 bases short, with 9 bases between. The CDR3 sequence is CASTNDMNTEAFF. The CDR3 DNA sequence: TGTGCCAGCACCAACGATATGAACACTGAAGCTTTCTTT.

The chain is built from TRBV5-1 and TRBJ2-7; 7 bases match TRBD1. CDR1 is SGHRS, CDR2 YFSETQ, per germline. CDR3 size: 14 residues. V was pared by 4 bases and J by 5 bases, with 9 bases of the junction left unmatched. The CDR3 is CASSLRDSVHEQYF. The CDR3 region has the DNA TGCGCCAGCAGCCTCCGGGACAGCGTCCACGAGCAGTACTTC.

This clone is a singleton in its sample. The chain is built from TRBV7-3 and TRBJ2-3; 9 bases map to TRBD2. Germline CDR1 reads SGHTA; CDR2 reads FQGTGA. Trimming removed 4 bases from V and 4 bases from J; junction bases left unmatched: 6. The CDR3 is 15 residues long. CDR3 in amino acids: CASSSRLAVADTQYF. CDR3 nucleotide sequence: TGTGCCAGCAGCTCTAGACTAGCGGTTGCAGATACGCAGTATTTT.

CDR3 sequence: CASSSRAGWGTGELFF. CDR3 DNA sequence: TGTGCCAGCAGCTCGAGGGCGGGCTGGGGGACCGGGGAGCTGTTTTTT. The gene calls are TRBV5-6 and TRBJ2-2; D could derive from TRBD1 or TRBD2 (5 bases each). Germline CDR1 is SGHDT and CDR2 is YYEEEE. The CDR3 contains 16 residues. V was pared by 3 bases and J by 5 bases, with 17 bases between.

The V and J genes are TRBV15 and TRBJ1-6; 7 bases match TRBD1. Trimming removed 10 bases from V and 7 bases from J; junction bases left unmatched: 7. The CDR3 has 13 residues. The germline V gene has CDR1 LNHNV and CDR2 YYDKDF (reference sequence). CDR3 sequence: CASGQDSNSPLHF. The CDR3 DNA sequence: TGTGCCAGCGGACAGGACTCGAATTCACCCCTCCACTTT.

CDR3 in DNA: TGTGCCAGCGGACCAGGGGGAATGAACACTGAAGCTTTCTTT. Translation: CASGPGGMNTEAFF. V is TRBV7-9 and J is TRBJ1-1, with TRBD1 identical over 7 bases. From germline, CDR1 is SEHNR and CDR2 FQNEAQ (reference sequence). The V gene end was trimmed by 8 bases and the J gene end by 0 bases; junction bases not matched to a gene: 6. The CDR3 loop spans 14 amino acids.

This clone was observed a few times. V gene TRBV27 combines with J gene TRBJ2-1; D unresolved. The CDR3 is 11 residues long. The germline gives CDR1 MNHEY, CDR2 SMNVEV (reference sequence). V lost 8 bases to trimming and J lost 10 bases, with 12 bases between them. The CDR3 spells CASSRLGEQFF. In DNA form, the CDR3 reads TGTGCCAGCTCCAGGCTGGGAGAGCAGTTCTTC.

V gene TRBV9 combines with J gene TRBJ1-1, with D possibly TRBD1 on 6 matching bases. V was shortened by 0 bases and J by 1 base, with 10 bases between the two germline ends. Germline loops: CDR1 SGDLS, CDR2 YYNGEE. This CDR3 comprises 15 residues. CDR3 DNA: TGTGCCAGCAGCGTAGGAGGGGGGCAGAACACTGAAGCTTTCTTT. It translates to CASSVGGGQNTEAFF.

V gene TRBV11-3 combines with J gene TRBJ2-1; perhaps TRBD2 as D (6 bases). V was cut by 8 bases and J by 5 bases, with 10 bases left in between. The CDR3 is 12 amino acids. From germline, CDR1 is SGHNT and CDR2 YENEEA. CDR3 protein: CASGGWNNEQFF. The CDR3, as DNA: TGTGCCAGCGGGGGGTGGAACAATGAGCAGTTCTTC.

As concerns this clone: This likely reflects a read error, since a far larger clone is one base away. The same CDR3 can be traced to other DNA sequences in this sample. The V gene is TRBV5-4, the J gene TRBJ1-1; D call uncertain. This CDR3 region has 13 residues. V was shortened by 4 bases and J by 1 base, with 8 bases between the two germline ends. Germline CDR1 reads SGHNT; CDR2 reads YYREEE (reference sequence). CDR3 nucleotides: TGTGCCAGCAGCCCAAACAGGAACACTGAAGCTTTCTTT. It is translated as CASSPNRNTEAFF.

This sequence joins TRBV10-3 and TRBJ1-4; D remains unclear. The CDR3 runs 12 residues. Germline CDR1 ENHRY, CDR2 SYGVKD. The V and J ends lost 4 bases and 5 bases respectively, with 5 bases between them. The CDR3 DNA reads as TGTGCCATCAGTGGGCCGAATGAAAAACTGTTTTTT. This encodes CAISGPNEKLFF.

For the CDR3, the DNA is TGTGCCGGCGGGAGCGGGGGAACAGATACGCAGTATTTT. This encodes CAGGSGGTDTQYF. J is TRBJ2-3 and V is TRBV9, with TRBD2 matching over 8 bases. The CDR3 spans 13 residues. V lost 10 bases to trimming and J lost 3 bases; unmatched junction nucleotides: 7. CDR1 and CDR2 (germline): SGDLS, YYNGEE.

The rearrangement joins TRBV4-2 to TRBJ1-6, with a tentative D call TRBD1 (6 bases). V gave up 4 bases and J gave up 9 bases, with 19 bases separating them. From germline, CDR1 is LGHNA and CDR2 YNFKEQ. The CDR3 is made up of 16 amino acids. CDR3 nucleotides: TGTGCCAGCAGCCCACCGCCCGGGACAAGCGGTTCACCCCTCCACTTT. This codes for CASSPPPGTSGSPLHF.

This clone was recorded at least ten times. The chain uses TRBV6-5 and TRBJ2-7; D gene ambiguous. Deletions cut 1 base from V and 6 bases from J, with 7 bases between. CDR1 and CDR2 (germline): MNHEY, SVGAGI. The CDR3 length is 12 residues. The DNA for the CDR3 is TGTGCCAGCAGTTACTGGGGTGGCGAGCAGTACTTC. This translates into CASSYWGGEQYF.

By share, this clone ranks as hyperexpanded (1% or more). This chain uses TRBV4-2 with TRBJ2-7, with a possible D match to TRBD2 (5 bases). Trimming removed 0 bases from V and 0 bases from J, with 9 bases in between. Germline CDR1 is LGHNA and CDR2 is YNFKEQ. The CDR3 has 15 amino acids. CDR3 in amino acids: CASSQDEGTSYEQYF. The CDR3 nucleotides are TGTGCCAGCAGCCAAGACGAGGGAACCTCCTACGAGCAGTACTTC.

In regard to this clone: Its ends do not fully match the called genes, so a read error is possible. The V and J genes are TRBV25-1 and TRBJ2-7; D call uncertain. This CDR3 is 12 amino acids long. The germline V gene has CDR1 MGHDK and CDR2 SYGVNS. CDR3: CASSIGFYERYF. The CDR3, as DNA: TGTGCCAGCAGTATAGGGTTCTACGAGCGGTACTTC.